This TCR beta chain was sequenced in a study of shared clonotypes between healthy human individuals. The CDR3 totals 15 residues. Germline CDR1 is SGHNT and CDR2 is YENEEA. Trimming cost V 5 bases and J 2 bases, with 15 bases left between them. General study points: Blood alone was sampled, and tissue repertoires likely differ.

A note on this clone: Antigen unknown.

How the authors handled the data: ImmunoSEQ supplied junction-only sequences lacking quality scores, so filtering was different. Sequencing was performed with immunoSEQ multiplex PCR; in TCRdb, only in-frame clones are kept and a portion is missing. That table supplies the V and J calls and clone size; D and trimming were determined from the DNA. The sample carries about 1.5 million clones, over 95% recorded once. J is TRBJ2-5 and V is TRBV11-3; D tentatively reads TRBD1 or TRBD2 (5 bases each). The sequence came from a man aged 30-40 years in good health. The specimen sequenced was naive CD4+ T cells sorted from blood. Subset reported: CD45RA+ positively selected. The CDR3 spells CASSHPGRRQETQYF. The DNA of the CDR3 is TGTGCCAGCAGCCACCCGGGACGGCGACAAGAGACCCAGTACTTC.